This passage covers 20 T cell receptor beta chains from one sample sequenced in a study of blood T cell repertoires in COVID-19. TCRdb keeps only in-frame clones here, not all; method: immunoSEQ multiplex PCR. Here the sample spans 150,000 to 200,000 clones, around four fifths being singletons. Sequencing input: PBMCs or T cells enriched from blood (not recorded which). The receptors shown here come from a woman aged 45-59 years who had recovered from COVID-19.

The chain employs TRBV6-5 and TRBJ2-7; 7 bases are a match to TRBD1. V trimming: 2 bases; J trimming: 5 bases; junction bases outside the gene matches: 3. Per germline, CDR1 MNHEY and CDR2 SVGAGI. The CDR3 totals 13 residues. CDR3 residues: CASSYEGADEQYF. In DNA, the CDR3 is TGTGCCAGCAGTTACGAGGGGGCCGACGAGCAGTACTTC.

This rearrangement joins TRBV14 to TRBJ1-1; D is uncertain. This CDR3 has 15 residues. V shed 1 base and J shed 0 bases, with 9 bases lying between them. The germline V gene encodes CDR1 SGHDN and CDR2 FVKESK. The CDR3 is CASSQAGSLNTEAFF. The CDR3 DNA is TGTGCCAGCAGCCAAGCGGGTAGTCTGAACACTGAAGCTTTCTTT.

The chain joins TRBV21-1 to TRBJ1-2; the table's D call, TRBD1, was not checked against the DNA. TRBV21-1 has pseudogene status. This CDR3 is 18 amino acids long. The DNA of the CDR3 is TGTGCCAGCAGCAAGCGATCGACAGGACGGATTTTTAACTATGGCTACACCTTC. Translated, it gives CASSKRSTGRIFNYGYTF.

The gene calls are TRBV28 and TRBJ2-7, with no clear D. The CDR3 totals 12 residues. CDR1 and CDR2 (germline): MDHEN, SYDVKM. The V end lost 6 bases, the J end lost 1 base, and 7 bases lay between the germline ends. The CDR3: CASRLRSYEQYF. CDR3 bases: TGTGCCAGCAGGTTGCGGTCCTACGAGCAGTACTTC.

The chain uses TRBV18 and TRBJ2-2; TRBD2 aligns across 7 bases. The CDR3 has 15 residues. The V and J ends lost 3 bases and 2 bases, in that order; junction bases with no gene match: 3. The germline CDR1 and CDR2 sequences are KGHSH and LQKENI. CDR3 region: CASSPGTTNTGELFF. Here the CDR3 DNA reads TGTGCCAGCTCACCGGGGACTACCAACACCGGGGAGCTGTTTTTT.

This chain joins TRBV25-1 and TRBJ2-3, with a weak D call TRBD2 (6 bases). The CDR3 length is 11 residues. V was clipped by 6 bases and J by 11 bases, with 12 bases between them. Germline loops: CDR1 MGHDK, CDR2 SYGVNS. CDR3 in amino acids: CASSSGGLQYF. DNA of the CDR3: TGTGCCAGCAGCTCTGGGGGACTGCAGTATTTT.

The genes are TRBV7-2 and TRBJ2-5; 8 bases fit TRBD1. CDR1 and CDR2 (germline): SGHTA, FQGNSA. The CDR3 is 14 amino acids. V trimming: 2 bases; J trimming: 2 bases; junction bases outside the gene matches: 1. The CDR3 nucleotides are TGTGCCAGCAGCTTACGACAGGGGCAAGAGACCCAGTACTTC. Translated, it gives CASSLRQGQETQYF.

This clone was seen a single time. The chain couples TRBV12-3 or TRBV12-4 to TRBJ1-6; 9 nucleotides align to TRBD1. The CDR3 loop spans 13 amino acids. The V gene end was trimmed by 6 bases and the J gene end by 11 bases; junction bases not matched to a gene: 5. The CDR3 DNA reads as TGTGCCAGCAGCGGGACAGGGAAGACACCCCTCCACTTT. It yields the protein CASSGTGKTPLHF.

V and J are TRBV3-1 (or the pseudogene TRBV3-2) and TRBJ2-1; 16 nucleotides line up with TRBD2. Germline loops: CDR1 LGHDT, CDR2 YNNKEL (reference sequence). Unmatched junction bases numbered 7, after V lost 4 bases and J lost 10 bases. The CDR3 has 16 amino acids. CDR3 protein: CASSPGTSGRAGEQFF. Written as DNA, the CDR3 is TGTGCCAGCAGCCCCGGGACTAGCGGGAGGGCCGGAGAGCAGTTCTTC.

The rearrangement joins TRBV5-6 to TRBJ2-2; D may be TRBD2 (6 bases). This CDR3 contains 14 residues. Trimming took 4 bases from V and 6 from J, leaving 13 bases between them. Germline V gene sequence: CDR1 SGHDT, CDR2 YYEEEE. The CDR3 DNA follows: TGTGCCAGCAGCACGGGGGACGTGGCCGGGGAGCTGTTTTTT. Its protein product is CASSTGDVAGELFF.

The chain joins TRBV30 to TRBJ2-7, with TRBD2 identical over 8 bases. Germline CDR1 GTSNPN, CDR2 SVGIG (reference sequence). This CDR3 is built from 14 residues. With 2 bases clipped from V and 3 bases from J, the junction kept 6 bases outside the gene matches. For the CDR3, the DNA is TGTGCCTGGAGTTCTCCCGGGACTAGCTACGAGCAGTACTTC. It yields the protein CAWSSPGTSYEQYF.

CDR3 nucleotides: TGTGCCAGCAGCCATGGCAGGACCTACAATGAGCAGTTCTTC. Amino acid sequence: CASSHGRTYNEQFF. This chain links TRBV4-2 with TRBJ2-1; no clear D gene. Germline V gene data show CDR1 as LGHNA and CDR2 as YNFKEQ. The CDR3 contains 14 residues. Trimming stripped 3 bases from V and 2 bases from J, with 8 bases between.

The count of this clone is one. V gene TRBV23-1 combines with J gene TRBJ2-7, with 14 nucleotides matching TRBD2. TRBV23-1 is labeled an ORF, and its function is uncertain. V trimming: 4 bases; J trimming: 0 bases; junction bases outside the gene matches: 8. This CDR3 has 18 residues. The CDR3 reads CASSLGLAGGASSYEQYF. The DNA for the CDR3 is TGCGCCAGCAGTCTAGGACTAGCGGGAGGTGCAAGCTCCTACGAGCAGTACTTC.

The chain has TRBV3-1 (or the pseudogene TRBV3-2) and TRBJ1-4, with 8 bases that match TRBD1. V shed 3 bases and J 4 bases; nucleotides not matched to a gene: 7. In germline, CDR1 is LGHDT, CDR2 YNNKEL (reference sequence). This CDR3 contains 16 residues. CDR3 DNA: TGTGCCAGCAGCCAGACTAGGACAGGGCGTAATGAAAAACTGTTTTTT. Encoded protein: CASSQTRTGRNEKLFF.

This clone was found a few times. The genes are TRBV6-4 and TRBJ1-1; 8 bases fit TRBD1. V was clipped by 6 bases and J by 1 base; unmatched bases: 16. The CDR3 consists of 18 residues. CDR1 MRHNA and CDR2 SNTAGT come from the germline V gene. The CDR3 region is CASRPPSPGQGRNTEAFF. The CDR3 DNA is TGTGCCAGCAGACCCCCTTCTCCCGGACAGGGTAGGAACACTGAAGCTTTCTTT.

The V gene is TRBV28, the J gene TRBJ2-7; 11 bases are a match to TRBD1. V dropped 6 bases and J dropped 2; count of bases not matched to a gene: 3. The CDR3 loop spans 14 amino acids. Germline V CDR1 and CDR2: MDHEN, SYDVKM. The CDR3 DNA sequence: TGTGCCAGCAGAGGGACAGGGGGACCCTACGAGCAGTACTTC. Translated, it gives CASRGTGGPYEQYF.

This clone was seen only a few times. This chain uses TRBV9 with TRBJ2-3; TRBD2 is a possible D gene (5 bases). CDR3 length: 14 residues. V was pared by 0 bases and J by 2 bases, with 7 bases between. Germline V CDR1 and CDR2: SGDLS, YYNGEE. This CDR3 is CASSVARVTDTQYF. DNA for the CDR3: TGTGCCAGCAGCGTAGCGAGGGTCACAGATACGCAGTATTTT.

In its sample, this clone was seen a few times. The CDR3 DNA reads as TGTGCCAGCAGCTTAGCCGGGACAGGGTCCGAGCAGTACTTC. It specifies CASSLAGTGSEQYF. The chain recombines TRBV7-2 with TRBJ2-7, with 9 bases matching TRBD1. Germline V gene lookup returns CDR1 SGHTA and CDR2 FQGNSA. The CDR3 runs to 14 residues. With V trimmed by 0 bases and J by 6 bases, 3 bases remained unmatched. Full variable domain (rest looked up from reference TRBV7-2 and TRBJ2-7): GAGVSQSPSNKVTEKGKDVELRCDPISGHTALYWYRQSLGQGLEFLIYFQGNSAPDKSGLPSDRFSAERTGGSVSTLTIQRTQQEDSAVYLCASSLAGTGSEQYFGPGTRLTVT.

The CDR3 region is CASSHKGTGMNTEAFF. The CDR3, as DNA: TGTGCCAGCAGTCATAAAGGGACAGGGATGAACACTGAAGCTTTCTTT. The chain carries TRBV7-2 and TRBJ1-1; TRBD1 matches 9 bases. J lost 0 bases, V lost 6 bases, and 8 bases had no gene match. CDR1 is SGHTA and CDR2 is FQGNSA in the germline V gene. CDR3 length: 16 amino acids.

This clone showed up just a few times. The genes are TRBV9 and TRBJ2-4, with D maybe TRBD1 (5 bases). Germline assignment: CDR1 SGDLS and CDR2 YYNGEE. V lost 1 base and J 9 bases, leaving 14 bases between the germline ends. CDR3 size: 14 residues. CDR3 residues: CASSVTERQTIQYF. For the CDR3, the DNA is TGTGCCAGCAGCGTAACAGAAAGACAGACCATTCAGTACTTC. Drawing the rest from reference TRBV9 and TRBJ2-4, the complete variable domain is DSGVTQTPKHLITATGQRVTLRCSPRSGDLSVYWYQQSLDQGLQFLIQYYNGEERAKGNILERFSAQQFPDLHSELNLSSLELGDSALYFCASSVTERQTIQYFGAGTRLSVL.